The rows below give T cell receptor beta chains drawn from one sample of a study of blood T cells in healthy people across ages. MiXCR was run by TCRdb on the 5' RACE reads, yielding one entry per CDR3 protein. The sample carries approximately 1.5 million distinct CDR3 sequences, about 35% recorded once. The sequenced material came from blood. The origin of the receptors is a woman younger than 45 in good health. Each CDR3 is given with its conserved first and last residue. A D gene is named only where the DNA matches it firmly. For some rows the clone size is stated as once, few or many, or as a class when expanded; others skip it.

- | - | TRBJ2-6 | TRBV27 | TGTGCCAGCAGTTTATTGTCCGGGTCGAACGTCCTGACTTTC | CASSLLSGSNVLTF
TRBD2 | - | TRBJ2-3 | TRBV11-2 | TGTGCCAGCAGCTTAGATTCGGCGGGGGGCACAGATACGCAGTATTTT | CASSLDSAGGTDTQYF
- | many | TRBJ1-1 | TRBV20-1 | TGCAGTGCTAGCTGGGGTCAAGGGGGCACTGAAGCTTTCTTT | CSASWGQGGTEAFF
- | - | TRBJ1-4 | TRBV4-1 | - | CASSQDVGQGAEKLIF
TRBD1 | - | TRBJ1-1 | TRBV30 | TGTGCCTGGAGTCCCAGGGGGCCGAACACTGAAGCTTTCTTT | CAWSPRGPNTEAFF
TRBD1 | few | TRBJ2-5 | TRBV28 | TGTGCCAGCAGTGGCCCGGACAGGACAAAAGAGACCCAGTACTTC | CASSGPDRTKETQYF
- | few | TRBJ2-3 | TRBV6-5 | TGTGCCAGCCTGGGGGTTCCATTGGATACGCAGTATTTT | CASLGVPLDTQYF
- | few | TRBJ2-3 | TRBV3-1 | TGTGCCAGCAGCCAGCCCTCTAGCGTGGGCACAGATACGCAGTATTTT | CASSQPSSVGTDTQYF
- | many | TRBJ2-3 | TRBV5-1 | TGTGCCAGCAGACCGGGGTCGACAGATACGCAGTATTTT | CASRPGSTDTQYF
- | few | TRBJ2-4 | TRBV4-1 | TGCGCCAGCAGCGGTGGGGGCAGGGGGGACCTAACCAAAAACATTCAGTACTTC | CASSGGGRGDLTKNIQYF
TRBD1 | few | TRBJ1-6 | TRBV6-2/TRBV6-3 | TGTGCCAGCAGTTACTCGAAAGCCGCCCCCCCGGGACAGGCGGATTCACCCCTCCACTTT | CASSYSKAAPPGQADSPLHF